This section outlines one T cell receptor beta chain sequence together with its context. The sample originates from a study of identifying expanded T cells in peripheral blood. TCRdb's table, derived via immunoSEQ multiplex PCR, lists solely in-frame clones and lacks some. This table holds around 100,000 clones, over 70% found once. V lost 2 bases, J lost 5 bases, and 14 bases lay in between. This CDR3 is 15 amino acids long. Germline V CDR1 and CDR2: SGHKS, YYEKEE (reference sequence). The gene calls are TRBV5-5 and TRBJ1-5; a possible D gene is TRBD1 (5 bases). The TCR was taken from a person aged 18 to 69 in good health. Sequenced input: blood. As DNA, the CDR3 is TGTGCCAGCAGCTTTACGGGGACCGGGCATCAGCCCCAGCATTTT. Translation gives CASSFTGTGHQPQHF.